This TCR beta chain was found in a study of CD8 T cell repertoires and HIV-1 epitope variants. Study as a whole: Each of Twenty-five Gag and Nef epitope peptides stimulated a separate culture. Controls were a CMV, EBV and flu peptide pool, Ebola AY9 negative control, and no-peptide well. Enriched T cells were co-cultured with equal autologous T cell-negative cells. Epitopes were three Gag families plus Nef HW9 and YT9.

Sequencing was performed with immunoSEQ multiplex PCR; in TCRdb, only in-frame clones are kept and a portion is missing. The sample lists 95,000 or so clones; almost 75% were seen once. The V and J ends lost 4 bases and 7 bases, in that order; junction bases with no gene match: 7. Germline CDR1 reads ENHRY; CDR2 reads SYGVKD. The CDR3 is 16 residues long. The sequenced material came from uncultured baseline CD8+ T cells from peripheral blood mononuclear cells (PBMCs). The chain carries TRBV10-3 and TRBJ2-2, with 12 bases fitting TRBD2. The source of this sequence is a male donor with HIV. The CDR3 DNA is TGTGCCATCAGTGGACGACTAGCGGGAGAGGGCGGGGAGCTGTTTTTT. This gives the protein CAISGRLAGEGGELFF.